The 30 T cell receptor beta chains presented below share a single source sample, sequenced in a study of control samples from healthy donors and cancer patients. Using immunoSEQ multiplex PCR, the repertoire was profiled, and TCRdb retains in-frame clones only, with some absent. The sample has approximately 120,000 clones, around 87% seen once. Material: blood. Every receptor here comes from a man between 60 and 70 years old in good health.

The CDR3 sequence is CASSDSGLSGNTIYF. The CDR3, as DNA: TGTGCCAGTAGTGATTCGGGCCTCTCTGGAAACACCATATATTTT. The V and J genes are TRBV19 and TRBJ1-3; no reliable D call. Per germline, CDR1 LNHDA and CDR2 SQIVND (reference sequence). Trimming shortened V by 5 bases and J by 0 bases, and 11 bases separated the two germline ends. The CDR3 is 15 residues long.

This rearrangement joins TRBV7-2 to TRBJ2-1, with 7 nucleotides matching TRBD2. CDR3 length: 16 residues. The ends lost 0 bases at V and 9 bases at J; junction bases unmatched: 11. The V gene's germline CDR1 is SGHTA and CDR2 FQGNSA. The DNA for the CDR3 is TGTGCCAGCAGCTTAGCTTTGGGCGGGGGAAGGAGTGAGCAGTTCTTC. Translation gives CASSLALGGGRSEQFF. Based on the CDR3 plus reference TRBV7-2 and TRBJ2-1, the full variable domain is GAGVSQSPSNKVTEKGKDVELRCDPISGHTALYWYRQSLGQGLEFLIYFQGNSAPDKSGLPSDRFSAERTGGSVSTLTIQRTQQEDSAVYLCASSLALGGGRSEQFFGPGTRLTVL.

This clone was detected a few times. The chain employs TRBV2 and TRBJ1-1; 7 nucleotides match TRBD1. After removal of 6 bases from V and 6 bases from J, the junction contained 10 bases not matched to a gene. Germline V gene data show CDR1 as SNHLY and CDR2 as FYNNEI. CDR3 size: 14 residues. CDR3 nucleotides: TGTGCCAGCAGGGGGGACAGCGGGATGGCTGAAGCTTTCTTT. Translation: CASRGDSGMAEAFF.

This chain uses TRBV28 with TRBJ2-2; tentatively, D is TRBD1 (5 bases). CDR1 and CDR2 (germline): MDHEN, SYDVKM. This CDR3 has 13 amino acids. Trimming left V 7 bases short and J 4 bases short, with 10 bases between. The CDR3 region has the DNA TGTGCCAGCAAAAAAAGGGGCACCGGGGAGCTGTTTTTT. As protein: CASKKRGTGELFF.

The chain carries TRBV11-2 and TRBJ2-3, with no clear D. Germline CDR1 and CDR2: SGHAT and FQNNGV. This CDR3 is 15 amino acids long. V shed 0 bases and J shed 1 base, with 8 bases lying between them. The CDR3 nucleotides are TGTGCCAGCAGCTTAGATCCTGTGGGCACAGATACGCAGTATTTT. Amino acid sequence: CASSLDPVGTDTQYF.

The chain combines TRBV14 with TRBJ2-7; no firm D call. The germline CDR1 and CDR2 sequences are SGHDN and FVKESK. This CDR3 region has 17 residues. V was pared by 3 bases and J by 0 bases, with 18 bases between. Here the CDR3 reads CASSQKEAQIPSYEQYF. The DNA of the CDR3 is TGTGCCAGCAGCCAGAAGGAAGCACAGATCCCCTCCTACGAGCAGTACTTC.

This clone was found a few times. This chain links TRBV6-6 with TRBJ1-1, with D perhaps TRBD1 (5 bases). This CDR3 spans 14 amino acids. The V end lost 6 bases, the J end lost 11 bases, and 22 bases lay between the germline ends. CDR1 and CDR2 (germline): MNHNY, SVGAGI (reference sequence). The CDR3 is CASSPLRDLGRAFF. The CDR3 nucleotides are TGTGCCAGCAGCCCGCTCCGGGACCTGGGGAGGGCTTTCTTT.

This chain connects TRBV28 to TRBJ1-6, with a weak D call TRBD1 (5 bases). V was trimmed by 8 bases and J by 9 bases, leaving 17 bases between them. Germline V lookup: CDR1 MDHEN, CDR2 SYDVKM. The CDR3 loop spans 14 amino acids. For the CDR3, the DNA is TGTGCCAGCCAGGGCGGGGGACCGGTTTCACCCCTCCACTTT. This encodes CASQGGGPVSPLHF.

The V and J genes are TRBV11-2 and TRBJ2-2, with 7 bases fitting TRBD2. Germline V gene lookup returns CDR1 SGHAT and CDR2 FQNNGV. This CDR3 has 15 amino acids. V trimming: 7 bases; J trimming: 4 bases; junction bases outside the gene matches: 9. The CDR3 nucleotides are TGTGCCAGCACCCAAACGACGGGGGGCACCGGGGAGCTGTTTTTT. Protein product: CASTQTTGGTGELFF.

The rearrangement links TRBV7-9 to TRBJ1-1; the D is unclear. The CDR3 extends over 14 amino acids. The ends were cut back, 4 bases at V and 1 base at J, with 10 bases in the middle. CDR1 is SEHNR, CDR2 FQNEAQ, per germline (reference sequence). The CDR3 spells CASSYGAGNTEAFF. DNA for the CDR3: TGTGCCAGCAGCTACGGAGCAGGGAACACTGAAGCTTTCTTT.

The V and J genes are TRBV11-2 and TRBJ2-5; TRBD2 is a possible D gene (5 bases). Looked up from germline, CDR1 is SGHAT and CDR2 is FQNNGV. The CDR3 extends over 15 amino acids. Trimming shortened V by 1 base and J by 5 bases, and 14 bases separated the two germline ends. The CDR3 DNA reads as TGTGCCAGCAGCTTAGCGGCTAGCCGAGGGGAGACCCAGTACTTC. It encodes CASSLAASRGETQYF.

The V and J genes are TRBV5-4 and TRBJ1-2; D remains unclear. V was trimmed by 0 bases and J by 4 bases, leaving 13 bases between them. The CDR3 runs to 15 residues. Germline V gene lookup returns CDR1 SGHNT and CDR2 YYREEE (reference sequence). The CDR3 sequence is CASSLEGVGSYGYTF. The CDR3, as DNA: TGTGCCAGCAGCTTGGAAGGCGTGGGGAGCTATGGCTACACCTTC.

V and J are TRBV7-2 and TRBJ2-1; D is possibly TRBD1 (6 bases). The germline gives CDR1 SGHTA, CDR2 FQGNSA. CDR3 length: 15 residues. Between the trimmed V and J ends, which lost 3 bases and 1 base, there was a span of 10 bases. This CDR3 reads CASSFSQGSYNEQFF. CDR3 DNA: TGTGCCAGCAGCTTCTCACAGGGTTCCTACAATGAGCAGTTCTTC.

The CDR3 region is CASWSGTETQYF. CDR3 in DNA: TGTGCCAGCTGGTCAGGGACAGAGACCCAGTACTTC. J is TRBJ2-5 and V is TRBV25-1; D may correspond to TRBD1 or TRBD2 (5 bases each). Germline V gene lookup returns CDR1 MGHDK and CDR2 SYGVNS. V gave up 8 bases and J gave up 4 bases, with 11 bases separating them. CDR3 length: 12 amino acids.

This clone appeared a single time. The chain joins TRBV9 to TRBJ1-4; maybe TRBD1 (5 bases). V lost 2 bases, J lost 0 bases, and 8 bases lay in between. CDR1 and CDR2 (germline): SGDLS, YYNGEE. The length of the CDR3 is 15 residues. The CDR3 nucleotides read TGTGCCAGCAGCGTTGGGGCCTCAACTAATGAAAAACTGTTTTTT. This translates into CASSVGASTNEKLFF.

The rearrangement links TRBV7-3 to TRBJ2-7, with unresolved D. V was cut by 5 bases and J by 6 bases, with 17 bases left in between. Per the germline V gene, CDR1 is SGHTA and CDR2 is FQGTGA. The CDR3 covers 14 residues. The CDR3 region has the DNA TGTGCCAGCAGCGCCTCGGATAGGTGGGGCGAGCAGTACTTC. Translation gives CASSASDRWGEQYF. The whole variable domain, filled in from reference TRBV7-3 and TRBJ2-7, reads GAGVSQTPSNKVTEKGKYVELRCDPISGHTALYWYRQSLGQGPEFLIYFQGTGAADDSGLPNDRFFAVRPEGSVSTLKIQRTERGDSAVYLCASSASDRWGEQYFGPGTRLTVT.

The chain has TRBV28 and TRBJ2-3; D gene uncertain. V lost 3 bases, J lost 6 bases, and 19 bases lay in between. This CDR3 has 16 residues. Germline lookup yields CDR1 MDHEN and CDR2 SYDVKM. The DNA for the CDR3 is TGTGCCAGCAGTTTGGTCCTGCTGGCAGCTGGGGATACGCAGTATTTT. This encodes CASSLVLLAAGDTQYF.

This clone was seen just once. The genes are TRBV5-1 and TRBJ2-7; 11 bases align to TRBD1. CDR3 size: 14 residues. The trim removed 4 bases at V and 5 bases at J, leaving 5 bases unmatched. Germline lookup yields CDR1 SGHRS and CDR2 YFSETQ. CDR3 amino acids: CASSIGQGANEQYF. DNA of the CDR3: TGCGCCAGCAGCATCGGACAGGGGGCCAACGAGCAGTACTTC. Full variable domain (remainder filled in from reference TRBV5-1 and TRBJ2-7): KAGVTQTPRYLIKTRGQQVTLSCSPISGHRSVSWYQQTPGQGLQFLFEYFSETQRNKGNFPGRFSGRQFSNSRSEMNVSTLELGDSALYLCASSIGQGANEQYFGPGTRLTVT.

This rearrangement joins TRBV7-3 to TRBJ2-1, with 12 bases matching TRBD2. The length of the CDR3 is 19 residues. V lost 2 bases and J lost 0; bases outside the gene matches: 8. Germline assignment: CDR1 SGHTA and CDR2 FQGTGA. CDR3 sequence: CASSLAALAGGSSYNEQFF. The CDR3 nucleotides read TGTGCCAGCAGCTTAGCGGCACTAGCGGGGGGTAGCTCCTACAATGAGCAGTTCTTC.

As for this clone: Without the conserved terminal phenylalanine or tryptophan, this CDR3 likely stems from a read error. Because the CDR3's place on the DNA is in doubt, the DNA is left out and the CDR3 is given as listed by TCRdb. The chain recombines TRBV19 with TRBJ1-6; whether TRBD1, the table's D call, matches the DNA was not checked. Germline CDR1 is LNHDA and CDR2 is SQIVND (reference sequence). Both ends counted, the CDR3 spans 13 residues. The CDR3 is CARGPYGHPMELC.

This chain joins TRBV7-9 and TRBJ2-5, with TRBD2 identical over 7 bases. Trimming at V came to 0 bases and at J to 5 bases, leaving 6 bases not matched to a gene. The CDR3 runs 15 residues. CDR1 and CDR2 (germline): SEHNR, FQNEAQ (reference sequence). CDR3 region: CASSLAGGVAETQYF. CDR3 nucleotide sequence: TGTGCCAGCAGCTTAGCGGGGGGGGTAGCGGAGACCCAGTACTTC.

The genes are TRBV19 and TRBJ1-2; D perhaps matches TRBD1 (6 bases). The CDR3 has 14 residues. CDR1 and CDR2 from the germline V gene are LNHDA and SQIVND (reference sequence). V lost 4 bases and J 6 bases, leaving 15 bases between the germline ends. The CDR3 bases are TGTGCCAGTAGTAAAATGGGGGGGCCGGATGGCTACACCTTC. Amino acids: CASSKMGGPDGYTF.

For the CDR3, the DNA is TGCAGCATCCGTCAAGGGGCGAACTACGAGCAGTACTTC. Translated: CSIRQGANYEQYF. The chain has TRBV29-1 and TRBJ2-7; TRBD1 is a possible D gene (5 bases). Germline values: CDR1 SQVTM, CDR2 ANQGSEA. The CDR3 is 13 residues long. Trimming removed 8 bases at V and 3 bases at J, with 17 bases between.

The chain recombines TRBV6-4 with TRBJ1-5; 7 nucleotides align to TRBD1. The CDR3 runs 16 residues. The V gene end was trimmed by 6 bases and the J gene end by 0 bases; junction bases not matched to a gene: 8. CDR1 is MRHNA, CDR2 SNTAGT, per germline. The CDR3 region is CASRKGQLYSNQPQHF. Here the CDR3 DNA reads TGTGCCAGCAGAAAGGGACAGCTTTATAGCAATCAGCCCCAGCATTTT.

The gene calls are TRBV7-2 and TRBJ1-3, with 8 bases aligning to TRBD1. The germline V gene encodes CDR1 SGHTA and CDR2 FQGNSA. The length of the CDR3 is 17 residues. Germline trimming cut 5 bases from V and 4 bases from J; bases unmatched to any gene: 13. The CDR3 reads CASSPSAGQGVGNTIYF. CDR3 in DNA: TGTGCCAGCAGCCCCTCCGCTGGACAGGGAGTAGGAAACACCATATATTTT.

The V and J genes are TRBV18 and TRBJ1-4; 8 bases are a match to TRBD1. Germline V gene sequence: CDR1 KGHSH, CDR2 LQKENI. This CDR3 spans 14 amino acids. V shed 3 bases, J shed 7 bases, and the junction held 4 bases outside the gene matches. The CDR3 region has the DNA TGTGCCAGCTCACCGGACAGGGCCAGTGAAAAACTGTTTTTT. It specifies CASSPDRASEKLFF.

The sample holds one count of this clone. The chain links TRBV5-1 to TRBJ1-5; D might be TRBD1 (6 bases). The V gene's germline CDR1 is SGHRS and CDR2 YFSETQ. The ends were cut back, 4 bases at V and 6 bases at J, with 14 bases in the middle. The CDR3 runs 14 residues. The CDR3: CASSLGGTGQPQHF. The CDR3 nucleotides are TGCGCCAGCAGCCTGGGGGGCACAGGTCAGCCCCAGCATTTT.

This clone was picked up one time. The chain is built from TRBV30 and TRBJ1-1; possible D gene TRBD1, 6 bases. The germline V gene has CDR1 GTSNPN and CDR2 SVGIG (reference sequence). This CDR3 has 13 amino acids. Trimming shortened V by 3 bases and J by 11 bases, and 19 bases separated the two germline ends. CDR3 bases: TGTGCCTGGAGCCCCCAGGGGCAAGGTCGGGCTTTCTTT. It codes for CAWSPQGQGRAFF.

This sequence joins TRBV18 and TRBJ2-7, with 14 bases fitting TRBD2. Trimming removed 3 bases from V and 7 bases from J; junction bases left unmatched: 5. CDR3 size: 15 residues. The germline V gene has CDR1 KGHSH and CDR2 LQKENI. The CDR3 reads CASSPGLAGVAEQYF. For the CDR3, the DNA is TGTGCCAGCTCACCGGGACTAGCGGGGGTAGCTGAGCAGTACTTC.

The gene calls are TRBV2 and TRBJ2-3; 7 bases are shared with TRBD1. The ends lost 4 bases at V and 3 bases at J; junction bases unmatched: 10. Germline V gene data show CDR1 as SNHLY and CDR2 as FYNNEI. The CDR3 has 16 amino acids. CDR3 nucleotide sequence: TGTGCCAGCAGTGGCGTGACAGGGCTCAGAACAGATACGCAGTATTTT. This codes for CASSGVTGLRTDTQYF. Drawing the rest from reference TRBV2 and TRBJ2-3, the complete variable domain is EPEVTQTPSHQVTQMGQEVILRCVPISNHLYFYWYRQILGQKVEFLVSFYNNEISEKSEIFDDQFSVERPDGSNFTLKIRSTKLEDSAMYFCASSGVTGLRTDTQYFGPGTRLTVL.